The sequence of this T cell receptor beta chain was determined in a study of blood T cell repertoires in COVID-19. Across the whole study: Spain, Italy and the United States supplied samples that represented acute and convalescent COVID-19. Nucleic acid was either cDNA or gDNA, and it came from T cells, B-cell-depleted T cells, or PBMCs.

CDR1 and CDR2 (germline): SGHAT, FQNNGV. This CDR3 has 14 residues. Trimming stripped 4 bases from V and 4 bases from J, with 11 bases between. Only in-frame clones appear in the TCRdb table, and some are missing; sequencing was by immunoSEQ multiplex PCR. The profile shows about 170,000 clones, roughly 85% of them singletons. Living in about two dozen US areas, the participants were between roughly 18 and 89 years of age. Allocation to cohorts depended on clinical history reported by the participants. This clone was seen a handful of times. Sequencing input: PBMCs or T cells enriched from blood (not recorded which). The source is a woman aged 45-65 years who had recovered from COVID-19. The chain couples TRBV11-2 to TRBJ2-1; D is perhaps TRBD2 (5 bases). CDR3 nucleotides: TGTGCCAGCAGCTACCCACTAGGGTACAATGAGCAGTTCTTC. Its translation: CASSYPLGYNEQFF. Complete variable domain (other parts from reference TRBV11-2 and TRBJ2-1): EAGVAQSPRYKIIEKRQSVAFWCNPISGHATLYWYQQILGQGPKLLIQFQNNGVVDDSQLPKDRFSAERLKGVDSTLKIQPAKLEDSAVYLCASSYPLGYNEQFFGPGTRLTVL.